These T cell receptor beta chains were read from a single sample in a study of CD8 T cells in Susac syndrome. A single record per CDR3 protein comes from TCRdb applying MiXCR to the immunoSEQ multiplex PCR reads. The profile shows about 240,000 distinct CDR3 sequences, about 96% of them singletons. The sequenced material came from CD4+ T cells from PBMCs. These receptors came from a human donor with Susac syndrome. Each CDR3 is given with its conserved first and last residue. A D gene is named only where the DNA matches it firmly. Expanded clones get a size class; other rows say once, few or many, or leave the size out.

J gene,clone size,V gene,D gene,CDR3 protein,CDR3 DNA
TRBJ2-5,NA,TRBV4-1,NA,CASSQDGPQETQYF,TGCGCCAGCAGCCAAGATGGGCCGCAAGAGACCCAGTACTTC
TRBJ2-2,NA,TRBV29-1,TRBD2,CSAPLAGNTGELFF,TGCAGCGCCCCTTTAGCGGGGAACACCGGGGAGCTGTTTTTT
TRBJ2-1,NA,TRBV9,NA,CASSDALRRQFF,TGTGCCAGCAGCGACGCACTTCGGAGGCAGTTCTTC
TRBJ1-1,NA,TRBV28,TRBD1,CASSLFDRGTEAFF,TGTGCCAGCAGTTTATTCGACAGGGGCACTGAAGCTTTCTTT
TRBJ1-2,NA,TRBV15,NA,CATSREASPNYGYTF,TGTGCCACCAGCAGAGAGGCCTCACCAAACTATGGCTACACCTTC
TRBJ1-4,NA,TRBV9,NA,CASSRDGRSNEKLFF,TGTGCCAGCAGCCGGGATGGGAGGTCTAATGAAAAACTGTTTTTT
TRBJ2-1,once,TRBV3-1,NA,CASSHPTEQFF,TGTGCCAGCAGCCACCCTACCGAGCAGTTCTTC
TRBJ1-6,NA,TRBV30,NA,CAGDRSTRSPLHF,TGTGCCGGGGACCGTTCAACGCGATCACCCCTCCACTTT
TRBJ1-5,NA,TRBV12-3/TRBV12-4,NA,CASTPEQGRPQHF,TGTGCCAGCACTCCTGAACAGGGACGGCCCCAGCATTTT
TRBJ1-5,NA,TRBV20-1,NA,CSAGTGRPSNQPQHF,TGCAGTGCGGGTACAGGGAGGCCTAGCAATCAGCCCCAGCATTTT
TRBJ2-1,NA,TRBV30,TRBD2,CAWSAGLADAEQFF,TGTGCCTGGAGTGCAGGACTAGCAGATGCGGAGCAGTTCTTC
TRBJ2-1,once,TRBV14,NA,CASSKGTRQDNEQFF,TGTGCCAGCAGTAAAGGGACTCGACAGGACAATGAGCAGTTCTTC
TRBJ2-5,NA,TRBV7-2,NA,CASSSGFPYQETQYF,TGTGCCAGCAGCTCAGGGTTCCCTTATCAAGAGACCCAGTACTTC
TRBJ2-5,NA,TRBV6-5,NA,CASTRTKAGMTQYF,TGTGCCAGCACCAGGACGAAGGCTGGGATGACCCAGTACTTC
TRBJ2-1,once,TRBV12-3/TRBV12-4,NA,CASSQASRLNEQFF,TGTGCCAGCAGTCAAGCTTCGCGGCTCAATGAGCAGTTCTTC
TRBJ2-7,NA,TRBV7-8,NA,CATIPSLWATYEQYF,TGTGCCACTATTCCCAGCCTTTGGGCTACTTACGAGCAGTACTTC
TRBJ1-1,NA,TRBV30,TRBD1,CARKGTGGVNTEAFF,TGTGCCCGGAAAGGGACAGGGGGCGTGAACACTGAAGCTTTCTTT
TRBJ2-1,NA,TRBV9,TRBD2,CASSVGTSGSKNEQFF,TGTGCCAGCAGCGTAGGTACTAGCGGGAGCAAGAATGAGCAGTTCTTC
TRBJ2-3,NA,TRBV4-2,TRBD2,CASSHSAGGRTDTQYF,TGTGCCAGCAGCCATAGCGCGGGAGGGCGCACAGATACGCAGTATTTT
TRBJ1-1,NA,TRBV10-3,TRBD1,CAISIQGMNTEAFF,TGTGCCATCAGCATACAGGGGATGAACACTGAAGCTTTCTTT
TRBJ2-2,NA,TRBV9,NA,CASSVADHRQSYTGELFF,TGTGCCAGCAGCGTAGCCGATCATCGACAAAGCTACACCGGGGAGCTGTTTTTT
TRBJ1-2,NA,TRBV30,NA,CAWSLFGQDGYTF,TGTGCCTGGAGTCTCTTTGGGCAGGATGGCTACACCTTC
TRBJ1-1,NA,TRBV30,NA,CAWRTTGLNTEAFF,TGTGCCTGGAGAACGACAGGTTTGAACACTGAAGCTTTCTTT
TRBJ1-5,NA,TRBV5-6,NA,CASSLGPAMGQPQHF,TGTGCCAGCAGCTTGGGCCCGGCGATGGGGCAGCCCCAGCATTTT
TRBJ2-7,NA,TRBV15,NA,CATSRESGPFEQYF,TGTGCCACCAGCAGAGAGTCGGGACCATTCGAGCAGTACTTC
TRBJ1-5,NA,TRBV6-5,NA,CASSYSGQGNQPQHF,TGTGCCAGCAGTTATTCGGGGCAGGGTAATCAGCCCCAGCATTTT
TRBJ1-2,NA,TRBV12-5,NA,CASATSPEAGYTF,TGTGCTAGTGCCACATCCCCCGAGGCTGGCTACACCTTC
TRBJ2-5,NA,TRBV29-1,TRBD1,CSVDDRGTQETQYF,TGCAGCGTAGACGACAGGGGCACTCAAGAGACCCAGTACTTC
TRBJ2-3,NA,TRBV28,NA,CATVGETDTQYF,TGTGCCACCGTGGGAGAGACAGATACGCAGTATTTT
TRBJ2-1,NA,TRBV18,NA,CASSPTSGQMQFF,TGTGCCAGCTCACCAACAAGTGGACAAATGCAGTTCTTC
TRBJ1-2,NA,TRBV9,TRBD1,CASSADRDSYTF,TGTGCCAGCAGCGCGGACAGGGATAGCTACACCTTC
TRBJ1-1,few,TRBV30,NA,CAWSVRGVEAFF,TGTGCCTGGAGTGTACGAGGGGTTGAAGCTTTCTTT
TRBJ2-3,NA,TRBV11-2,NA,CASSFQRGGASTDTQYF,TGTGCCAGCAGCTTCCAAAGGGGGGGGGCCAGCACAGATACGCAGTATTTT
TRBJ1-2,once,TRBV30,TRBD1,CAWSPGQGNGYTF,TGTGCCTGGAGCCCGGGACAGGGAAATGGCTACACCTTC
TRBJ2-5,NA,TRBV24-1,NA,CATSDPAGETQYF,TGTGCCACCAGTGATCCAGCAGGGGAGACCCAGTACTTC
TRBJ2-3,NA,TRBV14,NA,CASSQNEGDTQYF,TGTGCCAGCAGCCAAAATGAGGGAGATACGCAGTATTTT
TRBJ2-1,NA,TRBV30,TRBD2,CAWSLAGREQFF,TGTGCCTGGAGTCTAGCGGGACGTGAGCAGTTCTTC
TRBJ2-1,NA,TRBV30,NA,CARTRGQDEQFF,TGTGCCCGAACGAGGGGTCAGGATGAGCAGTTCTTC
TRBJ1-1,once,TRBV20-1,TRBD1,CSANRDRVSEAFF,TGCAGTGCTAATCGGGACAGGGTCTCTGAAGCTTTCTTT
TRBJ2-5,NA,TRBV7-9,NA,CASSLGQGETQYF,TGTGCCAGCAGCTTAGGGCAGGGGGAGACCCAGTACTTC
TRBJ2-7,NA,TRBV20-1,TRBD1,CSARQPGQGYEQYF,TGCAGTGCTAGACAGCCGGGACAGGGCTACGAGCAGTACTTC
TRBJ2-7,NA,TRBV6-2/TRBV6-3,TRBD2,CASSSGLAGIPSEQYF,TGTGCCAGCAGTTCCGGACTAGCGGGAATACCTTCCGAGCAGTACTTC
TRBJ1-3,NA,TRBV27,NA,CASSPTWSHGNTIYF,TGTGCCAGCAGCCCGACCTGGTCCCATGGGAACACCATATATTTT
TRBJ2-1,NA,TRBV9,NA,CASSEGFLNHYNEQFF,TGTGCCAGCAGCGAGGGGTTTTTAAACCACTACAATGAGCAGTTCTTC
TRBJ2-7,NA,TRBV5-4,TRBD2,CASSLAGVSYEQYF,TGTGCCAGCAGCTTAGCGGGGGTCTCCTACGAGCAGTACTTC
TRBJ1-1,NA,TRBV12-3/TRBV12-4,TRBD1,CASSSGQAPRGAFF,TGTGCCAGCAGTTCGGGACAGGCCCCTCGTGGAGCTTTCTTT
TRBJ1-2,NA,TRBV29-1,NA,CSVGSFIYGYTF,TGCAGCGTTGGGTCTTTCATCTATGGCTACACCTTC
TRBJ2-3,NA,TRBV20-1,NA,CSASLLSTDTQYF,TGCAGTGCTAGTTTGCTGAGTACGGATACGCAGTATTTT
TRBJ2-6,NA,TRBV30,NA,CAWSGTGANVLTF,TGTGCCTGGAGTGGGACTGGGGCCAACGTCCTGACTTTC
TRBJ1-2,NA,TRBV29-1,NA,CSVGYVYGYTF,TGCAGCGTCGGTTACGTGTATGGCTACACCTTC
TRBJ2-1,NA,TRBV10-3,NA,CAISEGESHNEQFF,TGTGCCATCAGTGAGGGGGAGTCCCACAATGAGCAGTTCTTC